This T cell receptor beta chain emerged from a study of blood T cell repertoires in COVID-19. This CDR3 contains 15 residues. V was clipped by 1 base and J by 0 bases, with 8 bases between them. The germline gives CDR1 LGHDT, CDR2 YNNKEL (reference sequence). Produced via immunoSEQ multiplex PCR; TCRdb's table is partial and in-frame only. The data show about 140,000 clones, 79% seen once. The V call is TRBV3-1 (or the pseudogene TRBV3-2), the J call TRBJ2-3, with D possibly TRBD2 on 6 matching bases. Sequencing was carried out using peripheral blood. This receptor was obtained from a man in his fifties with active or convalescent COVID-19. CDR3 DNA: TGTGCCAGCAGCCAAGCGGGGACTAGCACAGATACGCAGTATTTT. Amino acids: CASSQAGTSTDTQYF.